The T cell receptor beta chain described here comes from a study of metastatic and nonmetastatic thyroid tumors. General study points: In both blood and tumor samples, TCR beta diversity was reported significantly higher for malignant than benign nodules.

Until they underwent thyroid surgery, no patient had received any treatment. This clone was picked up many times. Its antigen is currently unknown. This may be a read error, as it is one base from a much larger clone. TCRdb called clones again from the PCR reads with MiXCR. The top ten clones hold approximately 14% of a sample with about 27,000 clones, about 16% of them seen once. The CDR3 runs to 13 residues. The germline V gene has CDR1 MGHRA and CDR2 YSYEKL. The sample taken for sequencing was blood. The rearrangement links TRBV4-1 to TRBJ1-2; 7 bases fit TRBD1. The TCR originated in a male donor with papillary thyroid cancer or a benign thyroid nodule (not recorded which). Some clones in this sample may be carry-over from other donors' samples. Here the CDR3 DNA reads TGCGCCAGCAGCCCAGGGACAGACTATGGCCACACCTTC. Amino acid sequence: CASSPGTDYGHTF.